This T cell receptor beta chain comes out of a study of monozygotic twins with inflammatory bowel disease. Blood was collected, roughly 2.5 ml per donor. Amplification used two nested PCRs: 15 to 20 cycles, then 8 to 10 cycles, on TCRalpha/TCRbeta cDNA. From its re-call of the 5' RACE reads, TCRdb lists each CDR3 protein once, without DNA. Its table records more than 300,000 distinct CDR3 sequences. The source is a human donor with ulcerative colitis or Crohn's disease, or a healthy co-twin of an affected twin (not recorded which). The specimen was blood.

CDR3 protein: CASSREVNTEAFF. V is TRBV6-5 and J is TRBJ1-1. The CDR3 sequence is 13 residues long. From germline, CDR1 is MNHEY and CDR2 SVGAGI.